The rows below give T cell receptor beta chains drawn from one sample of a study of STAT5B mutations in CD4+ large granular lymphocyte leukemia. Clones were sequenced by immunoSEQ multiplex PCR, and TCRdb holds only the in-frame ones, with some missing. The sample shows tens of thousands of clones, 70% of them seen only once. The specimen sequenced was CD4+ T cells from blood buffy coats. These receptors all come from a human donor in good health. CDR3s include the opening cysteine and the closing phenylalanine or tryptophan. A D gene is named only where the DNA matches it firmly. The size field is filled for only some rows; it gives once, few, many or a size class.

abundance: NA
j_gene: TRBJ2-7
v_gene: TRBV28
d_gene: TRBD1
CDR3aa: CASSITGGSGYEQYF
CDR3nt: TGTGCCAGCAGCATTACAGGGGGCTCCGGCTACGAGCAGTACTTC

abundance: NA
j_gene: TRBJ2-5
v_gene: TRBV9
d_gene: TRBD2
CDR3aa: CASSPQSGGNFVTQYF
CDR3nt: TGTGCCAGCAGCCCCCAATCGGGGGGGAACTTTGTGACCCAGTACTTC

abundance: NA
j_gene: TRBJ1-4
v_gene: TRBV7-6
d_gene: TRBD1
CDR3aa: CASSPGQGGEKLFF
CDR3nt: TGTGCCAGCAGCCCGGGACAGGGGGGTGAAAAACTGTTTTTT

abundance: NA
j_gene: TRBJ1-2
v_gene: TRBV5-1
d_gene: TRBD1
CDR3aa: CASSFGDRAKLGGYTF
CDR3nt: TGCGCCAGCAGCTTTGGGGACAGGGCAAAACTAGGTGGCTACACCTTC

abundance: NA
j_gene: TRBJ1-3
v_gene: TRBV15
d_gene: NA
CDR3aa: CATSRDLGRGNTIYF
CDR3nt: TGTGCCACCAGCAGAGATCTGGGACGGGGAAACACCATATATTTT

abundance: NA
j_gene: TRBJ1-4
v_gene: TRBV7-2
d_gene: NA
CDR3aa: CASREQGSNEKLFF
CDR3nt: TGTGCCAGCAGGGAACAGGGATCTAATGAAAAACTGTTTTTT

abundance: NA
j_gene: TRBJ2-5
v_gene: TRBV7-2
d_gene: TRBD2
CDR3aa: CASSLPSGGAGSQYF
CDR3nt: TGTGCCAGCAGCTTACCTTCCGGGGGGGCCGGGAGCCAGTACTTC

abundance: few
j_gene: TRBJ1-2
v_gene: TRBV18
d_gene: NA
CDR3aa: CASSPMTENYGYTF
CDR3nt: TGTGCCAGCTCACCCATGACAGAGAACTATGGCTACACCTTC

abundance: few
j_gene: TRBJ1-6
v_gene: TRBV5-1
d_gene: NA
CDR3aa: CASSLEFDSPLHF
CDR3nt: TGCGCCAGCAGCTTGGAGTTCGATTCACCCCTCCACTTT

abundance: NA
j_gene: TRBJ1-2
v_gene: TRBV5-1
d_gene: TRBD1
CDR3aa: CASSYDPGTGDGYTF
CDR3nt: TGCGCCAGCAGCTATGACCCTGGGACAGGGGATGGCTACACCTTC

abundance: NA
j_gene: TRBJ2-1
v_gene: TRBV18
d_gene: TRBD2
CDR3aa: CASSPSPGGNEQFF
CDR3nt: TGTGCCAGCTCACCAAGTCCGGGGGGCAATGAGCAGTTCTTC

abundance: NA
j_gene: TRBJ1-2
v_gene: TRBV7-2
d_gene: TRBD1
CDR3aa: CASSLGDRGNYGYTF
CDR3nt: TGTGCCAGCAGCTTAGGGGACAGGGGGAACTATGGCTACACCTTC

abundance: NA
j_gene: TRBJ2-1
v_gene: TRBV7-9
d_gene: NA
CDR3aa: CASSPDGSYNEQFF
CDR3nt: TGTGCCAGCAGCCCTGACGGCTCCTACAATGAGCAGTTCTTC

abundance: NA
j_gene: TRBJ1-4
v_gene: TRBV6-5
d_gene: TRBD1
CDR3aa: CASSWDRDAEKLFF
CDR3nt: TGTGCCAGCAGTTGGGACAGGGATGCTGAAAAACTGTTTTTT

abundance: NA
j_gene: TRBJ2-2
v_gene: TRBV7-8
d_gene: NA
CDR3aa: CASSSGPNTGELFF
CDR3nt: TGTGCCAGCAGCTCAGGACCTAACACCGGGGAGCTGTTTTTT

abundance: NA
j_gene: TRBJ2-7
v_gene: TRBV5-1
d_gene: NA
CDR3aa: CASSPDPNSYEQYF
CDR3nt: TGCGCCAGCAGCCCAGACCCAAACTCCTACGAGCAGTACTTC

abundance: NA
j_gene: TRBJ1-2
v_gene: TRBV7-8
d_gene: NA
CDR3aa: CASSLDSANYGYTF
CDR3nt: TGTGCCAGCAGCTTAGATTCAGCTAACTATGGCTACACCTTC

abundance: NA
j_gene: TRBJ2-1
v_gene: TRBV4-2
d_gene: NA
CDR3aa: CASSPRLGAEQFF
CDR3nt: TGTGCCAGCAGCCCCCGCCTGGGGGCAGAGCAGTTCTTC

abundance: NA
j_gene: TRBJ1-2
v_gene: TRBV7-9
d_gene: TRBD1
CDR3aa: CASSSGQAEGGGYTF
CDR3nt: TGTGCCAGCAGCTCCGGACAGGCTGAGGGGGGAGGCTACACCTTC

abundance: once
j_gene: TRBJ2-1
v_gene: TRBV7-2
d_gene: NA
CDR3aa: CASSIPTSYNEQFF
CDR3nt: TGTGCCAGCAGCATACCTACAAGTTACAATGAGCAGTTCTTC

abundance: few
j_gene: TRBJ1-2
v_gene: TRBV2
d_gene: NA
CDR3aa: CASSGRRGYGYTF
CDR3nt: TGTGCCAGCAGTGGAAGACGGGGCTATGGCTACACCTTC

abundance: NA
j_gene: TRBJ2-7
v_gene: TRBV10-3
d_gene: TRBD1
CDR3aa: CAISEFGQGSNYEQYF
CDR3nt: TGTGCCATCAGTGAGTTCGGACAGGGCAGTAACTACGAGCAGTACTTC

abundance: NA
j_gene: TRBJ1-5
v_gene: TRBV19
d_gene: TRBD1
CDR3aa: CASTEGARGNQPQHF
CDR3nt: TGTGCCAGTACCGAAGGGGCCAGGGGGAATCAGCCCCAGCATTTT

abundance: NA
j_gene: TRBJ1-3
v_gene: TRBV28
d_gene: NA
CDR3aa: CASSAGYGNTIYF
CDR3nt: TGTGCCAGCAGTGCAGGGTACGGAAACACCATATATTTT

abundance: once
j_gene: TRBJ2-5
v_gene: TRBV5-1
d_gene: NA
CDR3aa: CASSYSGVQETQYF
CDR3nt: TGCGCCAGCAGCTACTCCGGGGTCCAAGAGACCCAGTACTTC

abundance: few
j_gene: TRBJ1-1
v_gene: TRBV6-5
d_gene: NA
CDR3aa: CASSYSQPEMNTEAFF
CDR3nt: TGTGCCAGCAGTTACTCCCAGCCGGAGATGAACACTGAAGCTTTCTTT

abundance: NA
j_gene: TRBJ1-2
v_gene: TRBV6-1
d_gene: NA
CDR3aa: CASSKPGQPSYGYTF
CDR3nt: TGTGCCAGCAGTAAGCCAGGGCAACCCTCCTATGGCTACACCTTC

abundance: few
j_gene: TRBJ1-5
v_gene: TRBV4-1
d_gene: NA
CDR3aa: CASSHGGEGQPQHF
CDR3nt: TGCGCCAGCAGCCATGGTGGGGAGGGCCAGCCCCAGCATTTT

abundance: once
j_gene: TRBJ1-2
v_gene: TRBV5-1
d_gene: NA
CDR3aa: CASSLGLSSGPRGYTF
CDR3nt: TGCGCCAGCAGCTTAGGTCTCAGTTCGGGACCGCGCGGCTACACCTTC

abundance: few
j_gene: TRBJ2-2
v_gene: TRBV6-6
d_gene: TRBD2
CDR3aa: CASTSTSGGGTGELFF
CDR3nt: TGTGCCAGCACCTCGACTAGCGGGGGGGGCACCGGGGAGCTGTTTTTT

abundance: few
j_gene: TRBJ2-7
v_gene: TRBV19
d_gene: NA
CDR3aa: CASSLQGGPGYEQYF
CDR3nt: TGTGCCAGTAGCCTTCAGGGGGGGCCAGGCTACGAGCAGTACTTC

abundance: few
j_gene: TRBJ1-1
v_gene: TRBV6-5
d_gene: NA
CDR3aa: CASTTRQGETEAFF
CDR3nt: TGTGCCAGCACAACGAGGCAGGGTGAAACTGAAGCTTTCTTT

abundance: NA
j_gene: TRBJ1-1
v_gene: TRBV27
d_gene: NA
CDR3aa: CASSKGGPNTEAFF
CDR3nt: TGTGCCAGCAGTAAGGGGGGACCGAACACTGAAGCTTTCTTT

abundance: NA
j_gene: TRBJ2-5
v_gene: TRBV30
d_gene: TRBD1
CDR3aa: CAWSGGGWETQYF
CDR3nt: TGTGCCTGGAGTGGAGGGGGCTGGGAGACCCAGTACTTC

abundance: NA
j_gene: TRBJ1-2
v_gene: TRBV4-2
d_gene: NA
CDR3aa: CASSQDRLRGAGGYTF
CDR3nt: TGTGCCAGCAGCCAAGATCGGTTGCGGGGGGCGGGTGGCTACACCTTC

abundance: NA
j_gene: TRBJ1-3
v_gene: TRBV9
d_gene: TRBD1
CDR3aa: CASSVAGGTGNTIYF
CDR3nt: TGTGCCAGCAGCGTAGCAGGGGGCACTGGAAACACCATATATTTT

abundance: NA
j_gene: TRBJ2-3
v_gene: TRBV6-1
d_gene: NA
CDR3aa: CASTEGRGADTQYF
CDR3nt: TGTGCCAGCACCGAAGGCAGGGGAGCAGATACGCAGTATTTT

abundance: NA
j_gene: TRBJ2-1
v_gene: TRBV5-1
d_gene: NA
CDR3aa: CASSSGPELTYNEQFF
CDR3nt: TGCGCCAGCAGCTCGGGCCCCGAGTTGACTTACAATGAGCAGTTCTTC

abundance: few
j_gene: TRBJ1-5
v_gene: TRBV15
d_gene: NA
CDR3aa: CATSTRVQEPQHF
CDR3nt: TGTGCCACCAGCACACGGGTTCAGGAGCCCCAGCATTTT

abundance: few
j_gene: TRBJ1-2
v_gene: TRBV6-5
d_gene: NA
CDR3aa: CASSMDRYGYTF
CDR3nt: TGTGCCAGCAGTATGGACAGATATGGCTACACCTTC

abundance: NA
j_gene: TRBJ1-4
v_gene: TRBV28
d_gene: NA
CDR3aa: CASSAPTNEKLFF
CDR3nt: TGTGCCAGCAGTGCCCCAACTAATGAAAAACTGTTTTTT

abundance: NA
j_gene: TRBJ2-5
v_gene: TRBV6-6
d_gene: TRBD1
CDR3aa: CASSDGTGGQETQYF
CDR3nt: TGTGCCAGCAGCGACGGGACAGGGGGACAAGAGACCCAGTACTTC

abundance: NA
j_gene: TRBJ1-4
v_gene: TRBV6-6
d_gene: TRBD1
CDR3aa: CASRRGTGQEIEKLFF
CDR3nt: TGTGCCAGCAGACGGGGGACAGGTCAAGAGATTGAAAAACTGTTTTTT

abundance: NA
j_gene: TRBJ1-1
v_gene: TRBV19
d_gene: TRBD1
CDR3aa: CASSQGAHTEAFF
CDR3nt: TGTGCCAGTAGTCAGGGGGCGCATACTGAAGCTTTCTTT

abundance: NA
j_gene: TRBJ2-1
v_gene: TRBV9
d_gene: TRBD2
CDR3aa: CASSASSGGYNEQFF
CDR3nt: TGTGCCAGCAGCGCCTCTAGCGGGGGGTACAATGAGCAGTTCTTC

abundance: NA
j_gene: TRBJ2-5
v_gene: TRBV6-1
d_gene: NA
CDR3aa: CASNPTVRRETQYF
CDR3nt: TGTGCCAGCAACCCGACGGTGAGAAGAGAGACCCAGTACTTC

abundance: NA
j_gene: TRBJ1-5
v_gene: TRBV7-9
d_gene: NA
CDR3aa: CASSPAGGSNQPQHF
CDR3nt: TGTGCCAGCAGCCCTGCCGGGGGAAGCAATCAGCCCCAGCATTTT

abundance: NA
j_gene: TRBJ1-2
v_gene: TRBV28
d_gene: NA
CDR3aa: CASGKWYGYTF
CDR3nt: TGTGCCAGCGGAAAATGGTATGGCTACACCTTC

abundance: NA
j_gene: TRBJ2-3
v_gene: TRBV5-6
d_gene: NA
CDR3aa: CASSFASADTQYF
CDR3nt: TGTGCCAGCAGCTTTGCTAGCGCAGATACGCAGTATTTT

abundance: NA
j_gene: TRBJ1-3
v_gene: TRBV7-6
d_gene: NA
CDR3aa: CASSSDLGHTIYF
CDR3nt: TGTGCCAGCAGCTCAGACCTGGGACACACCATATATTTT

abundance: few
j_gene: TRBJ1-1
v_gene: TRBV30
d_gene: NA
CDR3aa: CAWSVRRNTEAFF
CDR3nt: TGTGCCTGGAGTGTACGGAGAAACACTGAAGCTTTCTTT

abundance: NA
j_gene: TRBJ2-1
v_gene: TRBV2
d_gene: NA
CDR3aa: CASSLHSQIYNEQFF
CDR3nt: TGTGCCAGCAGCCTCCACAGCCAAATTTACAATGAGCAGTTCTTC

abundance: few
j_gene: TRBJ1-1
v_gene: TRBV5-4
d_gene: TRBD1
CDR3aa: CASGGQGVTEAFF
CDR3nt: TGTGCCAGCGGAGGACAGGGTGTCACTGAAGCTTTCTTT

abundance: NA
j_gene: TRBJ2-2
v_gene: TRBV10-3
d_gene: TRBD2
CDR3aa: CAISGGGNTGELFF
CDR3nt: TGTGCCATCAGTGGCGGGGGGAACACCGGGGAGCTGTTTTTT

abundance: NA
j_gene: TRBJ1-6
v_gene: TRBV7-9
d_gene: NA
CDR3aa: CASSPIGTAGNSPLHF
CDR3nt: TGTGCCAGCAGCCCGATTGGGACGGCGGGGAATTCACCCCTCCACTTT

abundance: NA
j_gene: TRBJ2-1
v_gene: TRBV7-2
d_gene: NA
CDR3aa: CASSPLPYEQFF
CDR3nt: TGTGCCAGCAGCCCACTTCCGTATGAGCAGTTCTTC